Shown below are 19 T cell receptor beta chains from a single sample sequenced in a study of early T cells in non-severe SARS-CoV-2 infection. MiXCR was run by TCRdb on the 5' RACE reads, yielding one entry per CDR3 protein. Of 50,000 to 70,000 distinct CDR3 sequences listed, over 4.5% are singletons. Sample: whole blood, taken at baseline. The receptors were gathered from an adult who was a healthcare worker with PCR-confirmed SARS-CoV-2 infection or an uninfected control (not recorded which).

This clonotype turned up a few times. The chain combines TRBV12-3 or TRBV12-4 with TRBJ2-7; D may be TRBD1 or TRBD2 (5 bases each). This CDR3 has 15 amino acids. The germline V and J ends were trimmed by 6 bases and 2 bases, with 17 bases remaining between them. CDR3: CASSLGAEMTYEQYF. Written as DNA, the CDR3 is TGTGCCAGCAGCCTCGGGGCAGAGATGACCTACGAGCAGTACTTC.

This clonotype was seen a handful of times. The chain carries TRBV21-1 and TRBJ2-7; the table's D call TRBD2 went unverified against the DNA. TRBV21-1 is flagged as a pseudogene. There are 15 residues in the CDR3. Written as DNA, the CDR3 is TGTGCCAGCAGCAGGAGGGTCCCTTCGATATACGAGCAGTACTTC. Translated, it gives CASSRRVPSIYEQYF.

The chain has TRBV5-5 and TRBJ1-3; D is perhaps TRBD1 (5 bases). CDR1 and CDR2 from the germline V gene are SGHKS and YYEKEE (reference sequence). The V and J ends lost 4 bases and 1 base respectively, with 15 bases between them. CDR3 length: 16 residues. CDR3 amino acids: CASSPLARGSGNTIYF. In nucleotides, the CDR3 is TGTGCCAGCAGCCCACTAGCCCGGGGGTCTGGAAACACCATATATTTT.

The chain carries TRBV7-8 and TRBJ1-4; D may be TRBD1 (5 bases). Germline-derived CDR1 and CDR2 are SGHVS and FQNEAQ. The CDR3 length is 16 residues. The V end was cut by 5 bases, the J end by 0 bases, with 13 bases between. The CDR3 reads CASSDSPISTNEKLFF. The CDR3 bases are TGTGCCAGCAGCGACAGCCCAATCTCAACTAATGAAAAACTGTTTTTT.

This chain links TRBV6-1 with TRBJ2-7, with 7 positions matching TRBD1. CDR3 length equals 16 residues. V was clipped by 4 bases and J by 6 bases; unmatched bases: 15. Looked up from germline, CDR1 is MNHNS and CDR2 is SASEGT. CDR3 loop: CASSVPRDRLLVEQYF. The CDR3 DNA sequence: TGTGCCAGCAGTGTCCCCCGGGACAGACTCCTCGTCGAGCAGTACTTC.

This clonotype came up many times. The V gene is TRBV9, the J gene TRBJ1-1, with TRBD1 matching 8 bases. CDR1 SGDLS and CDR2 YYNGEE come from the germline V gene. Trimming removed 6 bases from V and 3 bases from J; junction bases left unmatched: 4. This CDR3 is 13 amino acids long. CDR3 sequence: CASTLTGDTEAFF. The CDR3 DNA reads TGTGCCAGCACCTTGACAGGGGACACTGAAGCTTTCTTT.

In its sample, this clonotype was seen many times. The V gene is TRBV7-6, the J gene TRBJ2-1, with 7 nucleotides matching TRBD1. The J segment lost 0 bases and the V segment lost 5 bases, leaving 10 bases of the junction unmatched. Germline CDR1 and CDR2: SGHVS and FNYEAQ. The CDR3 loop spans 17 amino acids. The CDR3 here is CASSPPQGSSSYNEQFF. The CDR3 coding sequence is TGTGCCAGCAGCCCTCCACAGGGGTCGAGCTCCTACAATGAGCAGTTCTTC.

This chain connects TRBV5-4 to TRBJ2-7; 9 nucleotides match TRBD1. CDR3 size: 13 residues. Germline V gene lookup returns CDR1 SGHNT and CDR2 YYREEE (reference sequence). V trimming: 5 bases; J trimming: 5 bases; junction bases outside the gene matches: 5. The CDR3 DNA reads TGTGCCAGCAGATATACAGGGGGCCACGAGCAGTACTTC. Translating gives CASRYTGGHEQYF.

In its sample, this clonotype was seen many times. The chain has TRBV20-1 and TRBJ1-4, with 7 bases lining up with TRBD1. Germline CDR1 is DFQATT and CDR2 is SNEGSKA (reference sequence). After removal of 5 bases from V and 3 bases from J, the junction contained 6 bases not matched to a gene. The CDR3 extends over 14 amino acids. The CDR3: CSAGGQSSNEKLFF. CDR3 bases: TGCAGTGCTGGGGGACAGTCGTCTAATGAAAAACTGTTTTTT.

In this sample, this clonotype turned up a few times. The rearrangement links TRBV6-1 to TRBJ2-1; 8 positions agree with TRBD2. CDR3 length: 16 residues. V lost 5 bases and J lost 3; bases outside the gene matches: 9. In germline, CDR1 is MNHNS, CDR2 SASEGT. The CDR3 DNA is TGTGCCAGCAGTTCCACCGGGACTAGGGGCTACAATGAGCAGTTCTTC. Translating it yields CASSSTGTRGYNEQFF.

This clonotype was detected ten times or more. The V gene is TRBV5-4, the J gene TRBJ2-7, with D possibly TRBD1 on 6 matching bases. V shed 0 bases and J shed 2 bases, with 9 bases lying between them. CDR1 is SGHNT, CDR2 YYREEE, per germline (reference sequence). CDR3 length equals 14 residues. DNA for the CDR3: TGTGCCAGCAGCTTGGCCAGGGGTCCCTACGAGCAGTACTTC. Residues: CASSLARGPYEQYF.

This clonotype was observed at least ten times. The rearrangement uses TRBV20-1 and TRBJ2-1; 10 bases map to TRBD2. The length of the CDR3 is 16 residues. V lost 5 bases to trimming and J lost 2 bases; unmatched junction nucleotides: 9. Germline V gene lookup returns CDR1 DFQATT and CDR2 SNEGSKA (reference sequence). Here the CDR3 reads CSALPTSGRAYNEQFF. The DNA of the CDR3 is TGCAGTGCTCTACCTACCAGCGGGAGGGCCTACAATGAGCAGTTCTTC.

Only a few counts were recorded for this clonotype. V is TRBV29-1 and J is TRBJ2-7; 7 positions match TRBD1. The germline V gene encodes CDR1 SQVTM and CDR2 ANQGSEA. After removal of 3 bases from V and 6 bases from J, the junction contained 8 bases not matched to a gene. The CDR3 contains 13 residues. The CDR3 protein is CSVERQGTGEQYF. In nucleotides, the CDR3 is TGCAGCGTTGAGCGACAGGGAACAGGCGAGCAGTACTTC.

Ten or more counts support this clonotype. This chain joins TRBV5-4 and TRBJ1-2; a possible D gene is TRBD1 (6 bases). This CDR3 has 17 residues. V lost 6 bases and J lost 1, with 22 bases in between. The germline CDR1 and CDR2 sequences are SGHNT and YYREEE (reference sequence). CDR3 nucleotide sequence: TGTGCCAGCACAGGGGTCGAAACTCTAACCATTAACTATGGCTACACCTTC. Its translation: CASTGVETLTINYGYTF. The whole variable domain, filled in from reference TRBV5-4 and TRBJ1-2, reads ETGVTQSPTHLIKTRGQQVTLRCSSQSGHNTVSWYQQALGQGPQFIFQYYREEENGRGNFPPRFSGLQFPNYSSELNVNALELDDSALYLCASTGVETLTINYGYTFGSGTRLTVV.

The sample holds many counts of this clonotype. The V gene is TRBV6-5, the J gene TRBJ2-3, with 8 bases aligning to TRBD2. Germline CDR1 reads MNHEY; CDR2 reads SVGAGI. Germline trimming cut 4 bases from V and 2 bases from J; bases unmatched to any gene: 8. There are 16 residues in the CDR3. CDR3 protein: CASSSSGGSFTDTQYF. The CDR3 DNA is TGTGCCAGCAGTTCAAGCGGGGGAAGCTTCACAGATACGCAGTATTTT.

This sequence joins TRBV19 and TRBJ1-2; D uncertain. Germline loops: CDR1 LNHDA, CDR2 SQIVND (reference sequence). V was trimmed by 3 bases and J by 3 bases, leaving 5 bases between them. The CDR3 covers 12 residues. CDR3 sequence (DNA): TGTGCCAGTAGTATCGGGGACTATGGCTACACCTTC. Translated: CASSIGDYGYTF.

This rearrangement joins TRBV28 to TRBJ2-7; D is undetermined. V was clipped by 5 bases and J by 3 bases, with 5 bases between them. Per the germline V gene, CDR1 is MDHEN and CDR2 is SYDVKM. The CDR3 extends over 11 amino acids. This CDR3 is CASSGIYEQYF. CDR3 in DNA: TGTGCCAGCAGTGGTATCTACGAGCAGTACTTC.

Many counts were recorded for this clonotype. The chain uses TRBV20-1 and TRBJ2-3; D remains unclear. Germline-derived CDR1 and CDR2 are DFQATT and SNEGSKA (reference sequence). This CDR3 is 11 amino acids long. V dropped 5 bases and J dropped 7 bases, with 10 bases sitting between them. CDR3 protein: CSAPALNTQYF. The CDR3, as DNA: TGCAGTGCTCCCGCCCTAAATACGCAGTATTTT.

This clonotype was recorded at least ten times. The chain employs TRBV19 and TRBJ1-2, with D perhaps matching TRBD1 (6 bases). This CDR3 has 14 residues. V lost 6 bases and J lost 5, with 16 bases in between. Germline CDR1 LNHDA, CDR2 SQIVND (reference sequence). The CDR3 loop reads CASRRPDSSYGYTF. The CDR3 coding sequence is TGTGCCAGTAGACGCCCGGACAGCTCTTATGGCTACACCTTC.